These T cell receptor beta chains were read from a single sample in a study of cytomegalovirus exposure and HLA in healthy donors. Generated by immunoSEQ multiplex PCR, the TCRdb table keeps only in-frame clones and is missing some. The sample holds 150,000 to 200,000 clones, around 80% seen once. Material for sequencing was PBMCs. The receptors here all came from a man aged 45-60 years in good health and CMV-seropositive. CDR3s include the opening cysteine and the closing phenylalanine or tryptophan. The D gene is left open where the match is weak. Clone size is not always given. Where it is, it says once, few, many or a class for expanded clones.

V gene,J gene,clone size,D gene,CDR3 DNA,CDR3 protein
TRBV27,TRBJ1-2,few,.,TGTGCCAGCAGTTCCCTTGGGACATCCCGGGACTATGGCTACACCTTC,CASSSLGTSRDYGYTF
TRBV30,TRBJ1-1,once,TRBD1,TGTGCCTGGAGGGGGGACAGGTCCCCTGAAGCTTTCTTT,CAWRGDRSPEAFF
TRBV6-5,TRBJ1-2,.,TRBD1,TGTGCCAGCAGAGGGACAGGCATTTTTAACTATGGCTACACCTTC,CASRGTGIFNYGYTF
TRBV5-8,TRBJ1-5,.,.,TGTGCCAGCAGCTGGGGGGGCAGGGTTGATCAGCCCCAGCATTTT,CASSWGGRVDQPQHF
TRBV6-1,TRBJ2-7,.,.,TGTGCCAGCAGTGAGAGGGCAAGTAGGACCTACGAGCAGTACTTC,CASSERASRTYEQYF
TRBV6-6,TRBJ2-1,.,TRBD1,TGTGCCAGCACTGGGACAGCTAACAATGAGCAGTTCTTC,CASTGTANNEQFF
TRBV27,TRBJ1-5,.,.,TGTGCCAGCAGTTTTCTAGGCAATCAGCCCCAGCATTTT,CASSFLGNQPQHF
TRBV6-1,TRBJ2-1,.,TRBD2,TGTGCCAGCAGTGAACGGGTTTTGGCGGGGGGGCCCGGCGATGAGCAGTTCTTC,CASSERVLAGGPGDEQFF
TRBV7-2,TRBJ1-3,.,.,TGTGCCAGCAGCTCCAGTCGCTCTGGAAACACCATATATTTT,CASSSSRSGNTIYF
TRBV25-1,TRBJ1-4,once,TRBD1,TGTGCCAGTCACAGGGGAGGACAGGGGAATGAAAAACTGTTTTTT,CASHRGGQGNEKLFF
TRBV19,TRBJ1-5,.,TRBD1,TGTGCCAGTAGTCCCGGGACAGAAGGGAATCAGCCCCAGCATTTT,CASSPGTEGNQPQHF
TRBV9,TRBJ2-7,.,TRBD2,TGTGCCAGCAGCACCCGAGAGGGAGGGGTTGACGAGCAGTACTTC,CASSTREGGVDEQYF
TRBV27,TRBJ2-2,.,.,TGTGCCAGCACTGTCCGGCAGGGTCGAGGATCCGGGGAGCTGTTTTTT,CASTVRQGRGSGELFF
TRBV27,TRBJ1-1,.,.,TGTGCCAGCAGTTCCCCGGAGGGGATGAACACTGAAGCTTTCTTT,CASSSPEGMNTEAFF
TRBV5-4,TRBJ2-5,.,TRBD2,TGTGCCAGCAGTCAGACTAGCGGGCCTCAAGAGACCCAGTACTTC,CASSQTSGPQETQYF
TRBV7-8,TRBJ2-1,.,.,TGTGCCAGCAGGCTTTTCCCCGGGACTTCTAACTACAATGAGCAGTTCTTC,CASRLFPGTSNYNEQFF
TRBV28,TRBJ2-1,.,TRBD1,TGTGCCAGCAGCGTTGGGACAGTGAACTCCTACAATGAGCAGTTCTTC,CASSVGTVNSYNEQFF
TRBV29-1,TRBJ2-2,.,TRBD2,TGCAGCGTTTTAGCGGGGGTAAACACCGGGGAGCTGTTTTTT,CSVLAGVNTGELFF
TRBV30,TRBJ1-1,.,TRBD1,TGTGCCTGGAGTAGAGGGGGCCACACTGAAGCTTTCTTT,CAWSRGGHTEAFF
TRBV25-1,TRBJ2-2,.,.,TGTGCCAGCAGTCAAATTCGGACCGGGGAGCTGTTTTTT,CASSQIRTGELFF
TRBV19,TRBJ2-3,.,TRBD2,TGTGCCAGTAGTATACTAGCGGGAGGTACAGATACGCAGTATTTT,CASSILAGGTDTQYF
TRBV10-2,TRBJ2-5,.,TRBD2,TGCGCCAGCAGTGACGGGGGGGGCTGGGAGACCCAGTACTTC,CASSDGGGWETQYF
TRBV18,TRBJ1-5,.,.,TGTGCCAGCTCACCAGGGGAGGGAAAATTTAGCAGCAATCAGCCCCAGCATTTT,CASSPGEGKFSSNQPQHF
TRBV5-3,TRBJ1-5,.,TRBD1,TGTGCCAGAAGTTATACAGGGGGCTGTAGCAATCAGCCCCAGCATTTT,CARSYTGGCSNQPQHF
TRBV7-9,TRBJ2-4,.,.,TGTGCCAGCACCGACGGGGGAGTCAAAAACATTCAGTACTTC,CASTDGGVKNIQYF
TRBV7-2,TRBJ2-5,.,TRBD2,TGTGCCAGCAGCGTCCGCCGGGCAGCGGGAGGCGGAGAGACCCAGTACTTC,CASSVRRAAGGGETQYF
TRBV6-5,TRBJ2-1,.,TRBD1,TGTGCCAGCAGTTGGGACAGATCGAATGAGCAGTTCTTC,CASSWDRSNEQFF